These 2 T cell receptor beta chains were all obtained from the same sample, sequenced in a study of T cells in localized non-small cell lung cancer. TCRdb's copy holds only in-frame clones and misses some; the assay was immunoSEQ multiplex PCR. The sample has more than 20,000 clones, 85% to 90% seen once. The specimen was peripheral blood, collected before any cancer treatment. These receptors came from a male donor at least 60 years old with stage I squamous cell lung carcinoma.

The chain recombines TRBV2 with TRBJ2-5; 12 bases agree with TRBD2. Germline assignment: CDR1 SNHLY and CDR2 FYNNEI. CDR3 length: 15 residues. V shed 5 bases, J shed 5 bases, and the junction held 6 bases outside the gene matches. CDR3 region: CASSYLAGGRETQYF. The CDR3 bases are TGTGCCAGCAGTTATCTAGCGGGGGGGCGGGAGACCCAGTACTTC. Filled out from reference TRBV2 and TRBJ2-5, the complete variable domain reads EPEVTQTPSHQVTQMGQEVILRCVPISNHLYFYWYRQILGQKVEFLVSFYNNEISEKSEIFDDQFSVERPDGSNFTLKIRSTKLEDSAMYFCASSYLAGGRETQYFGPGTRLLVL.

The V call is TRBV30, the J call TRBJ2-7; no definite D call. Trimming took off 4 bases at V and 0 bases at J, with 7 bases between the two ends. CDR1 and CDR2 (germline): GTSNPN, SVGIG (reference sequence). CDR3 length: 12 residues. The CDR3 sequence is CAWKDRSYEQYF. The CDR3 DNA follows: TGTGCCTGGAAAGACCGCTCCTACGAGCAGTACTTC. Together with reference TRBV30 and TRBJ2-7, the CDR3 gives the full variable domain: SQTIHQWPATLVQPVGSPLSLECTVEGTSNPNLYWYRQAAGRGLQLLFYSVGIGQISSEVPQNLSASRPQDRQFILSSKKLLLSDSGFYLCAWKDRSYEQYFGPGTRLTVT.